This TCR beta chain was documented in a study of regulatory T cells in long-lasting Graves disease. Sequencing libraries for TCR beta were prepared with iRepertoire HTBI primers and Arm-PCR of CDR3 regions. TCRdb passed the multiplex PCR reads through MiXCR, listing each CDR3 protein once. The table includes fewer than 650,000 distinct CDR3 sequences, 16% detected once. V shed 1 base and J 2 bases; nucleotides not matched to a gene: 12. This CDR3 spans 18 amino acids. CDR1 and CDR2 (germline): SEHNR, FQNEAQ (reference sequence). Time point given: newly diagnosed GD, antithyroid drugs for less than 3 months. The TCR library was prepared using RNA isolated from PBMCs. This clonotype was detected ten times or more. These records were also assigned to another study, of T cells in Graves' hyperthyroidism and ophthalmopathy. That study reports: HTBI primers drove first-round RT-PCR of the TCR CDR3.

The chain carries TRBV7-9 and TRBJ2-7, with 9 bases identical to TRBD2. This sample comprised peripheral blood mononuclear cells (PBMCs), obtained at new diagnosis, from a patient treated with antithyroid drugs. The receptor was isolated from a man younger than 30 with Graves disease. CDR3 sequence (DNA): TGTGCCAGCAGCTTAGGTCACCTTAGCGGGAGAAGGACCTACGAGCAGTACTTC. Translated, it gives CASSLGHLSGRRTYEQYF.